This entry features one T cell receptor (beta chain) sequence. cDNA synthesis was performed in eight separate reactions for each sample. The template-switching step introduced UMIs that carried a 6-nucleotide sample barcode. TCRdb reanalyzed the 5' RACE reads, giving one entry per CDR3 protein sequence and no DNA. This sample's clone table lists approximately 100,000 distinct CDR3 sequences. This CDR3 contains 13 residues. Per germline, CDR1 LNHDA and CDR2 SQIVND (reference sequence). The sample is drawn from a study of monozygotic twins with inflammatory bowel disease. Input material: blood. The sequence derives from a human donor with ulcerative colitis or Crohn's disease, or a healthy co-twin of an affected twin (not recorded which). The gene calls are TRBV19 and TRBJ1-6; the D call of TRBD1 rests on TCRdb alone, since no DNA is present to check it. The CDR3 spells CASSGQGASPLHF.